This T cell receptor (beta chain) was sequenced for a study of T-cell memory formation after mild COVID-19. This clonotype was detected a few times. TCRdb re-called the 5' RACE reads through MiXCR, storing one row per CDR3 protein. The sample gives roughly 240,000 distinct CDR3 sequences, roughly 15% of which show up once; 2.1% is in the top ten. Material for sequencing was PBMCs or a T cell subset sorted from them (not recorded which). The source is an adult woman who had mild COVID-19 (a few samples of this study predate the infection). Cell type and time point are not known.

The CDR3 region has the DNA TGTGCCAGCAGCTTAGCGGTGGTTGGGGGTGGCTACACCTTC. Translation gives CASSLAVVGGGYTF. The rearrangement joins TRBV7-9 to TRBJ1-2, with D perhaps matching TRBD1 (5 bases). Germline V gives CDR1 SEHNR, CDR2 FQNEAQ (reference sequence). This CDR3 region has 14 residues. The ends were cut back, 0 bases at V and 7 bases at J, with 12 bases in the middle.